This T cell receptor (beta chain) was identified during a study of cytomegalovirus exposure and HLA in healthy donors. Of note for this clone: Its antigen is as yet unknown.

Regarding the study as a whole: The TCR clusters that emerged in the first cohort tended, a later analysis found, to co-occur in the roughly 110 validation repertoires. Rare TCR sequences dominated, though some public TCRs recurred in many donors.

The table came from immunoSEQ multiplex PCR; TCRdb's copy has only in-frame clones and leaves some out. Altogether over 150,000 clones are present, 75% to 95% being singletons, with the ten largest covering around 3%. The CDR3 consists of 13 residues. Germline CDR1 reads SQVTM; CDR2 reads ANQGSEA. V shed 5 bases, J shed 3 bases, and the junction held 5 bases outside the gene matches. Material for sequencing was PBMCs. The chain recombines TRBV29-1 with TRBJ2-3, with 7 bases identical to TRBD1. The TCR comes from a woman under 30 in good health and CMV-seropositive. The DNA for the CDR3 is TGCAGCGTTACAGGGGTTGGGACAGATACGCAGTATTTT. This encodes CSVTGVGTDTQYF.